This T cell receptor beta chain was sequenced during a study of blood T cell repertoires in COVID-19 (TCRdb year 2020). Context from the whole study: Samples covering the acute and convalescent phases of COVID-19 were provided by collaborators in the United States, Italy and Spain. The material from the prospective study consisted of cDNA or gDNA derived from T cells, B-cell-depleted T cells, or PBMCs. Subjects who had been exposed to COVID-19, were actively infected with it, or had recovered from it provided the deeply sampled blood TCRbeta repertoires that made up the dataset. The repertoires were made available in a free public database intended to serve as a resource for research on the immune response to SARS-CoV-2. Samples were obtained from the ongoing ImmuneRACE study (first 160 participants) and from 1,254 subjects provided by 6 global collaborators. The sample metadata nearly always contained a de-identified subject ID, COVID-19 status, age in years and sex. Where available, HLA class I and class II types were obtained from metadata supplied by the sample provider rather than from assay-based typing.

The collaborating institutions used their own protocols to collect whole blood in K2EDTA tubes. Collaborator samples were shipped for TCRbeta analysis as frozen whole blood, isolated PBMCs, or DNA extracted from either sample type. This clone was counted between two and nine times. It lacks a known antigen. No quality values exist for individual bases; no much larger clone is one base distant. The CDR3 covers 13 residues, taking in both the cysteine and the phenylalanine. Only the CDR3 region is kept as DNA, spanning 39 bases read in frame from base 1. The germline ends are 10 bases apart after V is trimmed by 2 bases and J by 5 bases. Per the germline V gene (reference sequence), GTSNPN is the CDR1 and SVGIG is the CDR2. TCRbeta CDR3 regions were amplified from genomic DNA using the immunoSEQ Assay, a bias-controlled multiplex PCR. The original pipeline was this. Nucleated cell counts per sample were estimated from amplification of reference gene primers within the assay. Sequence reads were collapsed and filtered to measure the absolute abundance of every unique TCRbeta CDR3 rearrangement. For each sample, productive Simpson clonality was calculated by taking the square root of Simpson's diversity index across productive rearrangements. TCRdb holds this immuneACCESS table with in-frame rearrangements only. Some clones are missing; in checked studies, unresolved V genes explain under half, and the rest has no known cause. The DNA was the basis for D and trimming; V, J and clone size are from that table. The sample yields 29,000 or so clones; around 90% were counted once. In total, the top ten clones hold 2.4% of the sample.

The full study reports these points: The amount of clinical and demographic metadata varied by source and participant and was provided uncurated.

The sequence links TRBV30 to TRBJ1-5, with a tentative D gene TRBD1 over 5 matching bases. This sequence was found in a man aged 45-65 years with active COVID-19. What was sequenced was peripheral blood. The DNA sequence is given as TGTGCCTGGAGTACCCAGGGATATCAGCCCCAGCATTTT. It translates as CAWSTQGYQPQHF.